This T cell receptor (beta chain) derives from a study of beta chain features in type 1 diabetes. Overall study results and limits: PCR might preferentially amplify shorter templates, equally in patients and controls. Compared with healthy donors, patients appeared to share more similar naive, central memory and regulatory TCRB repertoires. Shorter TCRB CDR3s, moderately but significantly so, marked every one of the four CD4+ subsets in Type 1 diabetes patients.

CDR1 MNHEY and CDR2 SVGAGI come from the germline V gene. V shed 3 bases and J shed 4 bases, with 15 bases lying between them. The length of the CDR3 is 15 residues. The investigators reverse transcribed all of the isolated RNA, so they sequenced expressed TCRB transcripts. Sequencing used immunoSEQ multiplex PCR; TCRdb keeps in-frame clones, though not all of them. The table lists hundreds of thousands of clones, roughly an eighth of them singletons. This clone has a handful of counts. Its antigen is still unknown. This sequence was found in a man between 18 and 35 years old with type 1 diabetes. The chain combines TRBV6-5 with TRBJ1-2; possible D gene TRBD1, 5 bases. The sequencing sample was made of naive CD4+ T cells from blood. CDR3 in DNA: TGTGCCAGCAGTTATCACAACCGGGGGAGCTATGGCTACACCTTC. This codes for CASSYHNRGSYGYTF.